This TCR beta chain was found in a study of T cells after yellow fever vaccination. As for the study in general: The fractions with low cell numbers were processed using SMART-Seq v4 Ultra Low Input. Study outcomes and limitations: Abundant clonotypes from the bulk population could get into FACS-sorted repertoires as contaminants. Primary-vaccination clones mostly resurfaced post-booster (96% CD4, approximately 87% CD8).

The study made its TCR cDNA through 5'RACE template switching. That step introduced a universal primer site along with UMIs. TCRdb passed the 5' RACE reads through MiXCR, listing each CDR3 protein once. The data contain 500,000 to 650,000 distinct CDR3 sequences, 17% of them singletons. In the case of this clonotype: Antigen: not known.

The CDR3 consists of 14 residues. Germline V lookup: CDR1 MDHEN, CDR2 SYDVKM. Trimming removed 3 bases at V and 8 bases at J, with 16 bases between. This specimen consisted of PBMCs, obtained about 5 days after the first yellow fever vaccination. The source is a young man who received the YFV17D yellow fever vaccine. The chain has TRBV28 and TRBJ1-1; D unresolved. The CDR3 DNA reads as TGTGCCAGCAGTTTGAACCTTCGGGGAACCGAAGCTTTCTTT. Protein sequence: CASSLNLRGTEAFF. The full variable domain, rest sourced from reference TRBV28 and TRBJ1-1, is DVKVTQSSRYLVKRTGEKVFLECVQDMDHENMFWYRQDPGLGLRLIYFSYDVKMKEKGDIPEGYSVSREKKERFSLILESASTNQTSMYLCASSLNLRGTEAFFGQGTRLTVV.